This T cell receptor (beta chain) was sequenced in a study of shared clonotypes between healthy human individuals. At the level of the study: Each donor contributed plates that comprised three CD4 naive, three CD4 memory, two CD8 naive and one CD8 memory. Notes on the study in general: On the whole, naive subsets had larger estimated richness than memory subsets had. The study drew on few donors, limiting represented genetic and exposure-history diversity.

Terminally differentiated effector memory CD45RA+ cells were excluded by CCR7 positive selection of CD45RO-negative cells. The CDR3 extends over 19 amino acids. Trimming took 5 bases from V and 5 from J, leaving 28 bases between them. Germline V lookup: CDR1 MDHEN, CDR2 SYDVKM. Profiled with immunoSEQ multiplex PCR; TCRdb holds only in-frame clones, not every one. The sample lists over 750,000 clones; about 97% were seen once. Comment on this clone: The antigen is unknown.

The rearrangement joins TRBV28 to TRBJ2-1; D gene ambiguous. The TCR comes from a man aged 25 to 40 in good health. Sequenced: naive CD8+ T cells sorted from blood. The CDR3 spells CASSSPLLPPTGGDNEQFF. The CDR3 nucleotides read TGTGCCAGCAGTAGCCCCCTTCTTCCACCAACTGGCGGAGACAATGAGCAGTTCTTC.